A selection of T cell receptor beta chains follows, all from one sample in a study of tumor and adjacent non-tumor tissue in lung cancer. Using its own MiXCR run on the multiplex PCR reads, TCRdb lists one record per CDR3 protein. This table holds under 100,000 distinct CDR3 sequences, around 57% found once. The sample was lung tumor tissue. All receptors come from a man aged 70-80 years with non-small cell lung cancer. CDR3s include the opening cysteine and the closing phenylalanine or tryptophan. D genes are given only for firm matches. Some rows mark clone size as missing; the rest say once, few, many or name a class of expanded clone.

j_call v_call d_call clone_size cdr3_aa cdr3_nt
TRBJ2-2 TRBV11-3 . . CANSQQGNTGELFF TGCGCCAACAGCCAACAGGGGAACACCGGGGAGCTGTTTTTT
TRBJ2-5 TRBV5-1 . few CASSLEGFQETQYF TGCGCCAGCAGCTTGGAAGGATTTCAAGAGACCCAATACTTC
TRBJ1-5 TRBV12-3/TRBV12-4 TRBD1 many CASSFEAGGRQPQHF TGTGCCAGCAGTTTTGAGGCAGGGGGCCGGCAGCCCCAGCATTTT
TRBJ2-7 TRBV14 . few CASSSYQGNLNAQYF TGTGCCAGCAGCTCGTACCAGGGGAATCTGAACGCGCAGTACTTC
TRBJ2-4 TRBV4-2 . many CASSHRVNRENIQYF TGTGCCAGCAGCCACAGGGTTAACCGGGAAAACATTCAGTACTTC
TRBJ2-2 TRBV11-2 . . CARTLTNTGELFF TGTGCCAGAACCTTAACGAACACCGGGGAGCTGTTTTTT
TRBJ2-1 TRBV6-2/TRBV6-3 TRBD2 . CASSYSLAGVRGSYSEQFF TGTGCCAGCAGTTACTCACTAGCGGGAGTCCGCGGCTCCTACAGTGAGCAATTCTTC
TRBJ2-3 TRBV29-1 . many CSVEGGSTDTQYF TGCAGCGTTGAGGGCGGGAGCACAGATACGCAGTATTTT
TRBJ2-3 TRBV11-3 . . CASSTRLADTKYF TGTGCCAGTAGCACAAGACTGGCGGATACGAAGTATTTT
TRBJ2-4 TRBV29-1 TRBD1 many CSVRTGGNIQYF TGCAGCGTGCGGACAGGGGGGAACATTCAGTACTTC
TRBJ2-3 TRBV20-1 TRBD2 . CSARELGVAGVDTQYF TGCAGTGCTAGAGAATTGGGAGTAGCGGGGGTTGATACGCAGTATTTT
TRBJ2-3 TRBV2 . . CASGRVGTDTQYF TGTGCCAGCGGAAGGGTGGGTACAGATACGCAGTATTTT
TRBJ2-2 TRBV12-3/TRBV12-4 . many CASRGAAGHTGELFF TGTGCCAGCAGGGGGGCAGCGGGACACACCGGGGAGCTGTTTTTT
TRBJ2-5 TRBV29-1 . . CSLEDRYGKGEAETQYF TGCAGCCTTGAAGACCGCTATGGGAAAGGGGAGGCGGAGACCCAGTACTTC
TRBJ2-3 TRBV4-1 TRBD2 few CASSRCLAGDTQYF TGCGCCAGCAGCCGATGTCTAGCGGGAGATACGCAGTATTTT
TRBJ1-2 TRBV15 TRBD1 . CATNSEGTGADVYTF TGTGCCACTAACTCGGAAGGAACAGGGGCCGATGTCTACACCTTC
TRBJ2-5 TRBV10-3 . . CAIGESTPRGGVTQYF TGTGCCATCGGTGAGTCAACCCCCCGAGGTGGCGTGACCCAGTACTTC
TRBJ2-7 TRBV6-5 TRBD1 . CATCLDRGSYEQYF TGTGCCACCTGTCTAGACAGGGGCTCGTACGAGCAGTACTTC
TRBJ2-7 TRBV5-4 TRBD1 . CVSGPGTGEHEQYF TGTGTCAGCGGGCCCGGGACAGGGGAACACGAGCAGTACTTC
TRBJ2-5 TRBV6-1 . . CASNEGGLLQETQYF TGTGCCAGCAATGAAGGGGGACTGTTACAAGAGACCCAGTACTTC
TRBJ1-1 TRBV5-5 . many CASSLDPGVGTEAFF TGTGCCAGCAGCTTGGATCCGGGGGTAGGCACTGAAGCTTTCTTT
TRBJ1-3 TRBV20-1 . . CSARLPAPRSGNTIYF TGCAGTGCTAGGCTACCTGCTCCCCGCTCTGGAAACACCATATATTTT
TRBJ1-1 TRBV28 . few CASSFRGLVPNTDAFF TGTGCCAGCAGTTTTAGGGGACTCGTCCCGAACACTGATGCTTTCTTT
TRBJ2-1 TRBV10-3 . . CVISDRGGYNEQFF TGTGTCATCAGTGATAGAGGAGGGTACAATGAGCAGTTCTTC
TRBJ1-2 TRBV28 . . CATATVNYGYTF TGTGCCACGGCGACAGTTAACTATGGCTACACCTTC
TRBJ2-2 TRBV7-9 . . CASSLAQGTTGELFF TGTGCCAGCAGCTTAGCACAGGGTACCACCGGGGAGCTGTTTTTT
TRBJ2-4 TRBV6-1 TRBD1 . CASTEGTGKDIQYF TGTGCCAGCACTGAGGGGACAGGGAAAGACATTCAGTACTTC
TRBJ2-7 TRBV6-5 . . CASTTSTYSGYEQYF TGTGCCAGCACTACCTCCACGTACAGTGGCTACGAGCAGTACTTC
TRBJ2-1 TRBV29-1 . many CSVSQGGINEQFF TGCAGCGTTTCACAGGGTGGGATCAATGAGCAGTTCTTC
TRBJ2-7 TRBV20-1 . many CSARDRRGGLYEQYF TGCAGTGCTAGAGATCGGAGAGGGGGACTCTACGAGCAGTACTTC
TRBJ1-2 TRBV29-1 . . CSVGSGLYGYTF TGTAGCGTTGGTAGCGGCCTCTATGGCTACACCTTC
TRBJ2-5 TRBV28 . many CASSLYDRQETQYF TGTGCCAGCAGTTTATATGACAGGCAAGAGACCCAGTACTTC
TRBJ2-5 TRBV11-2 . . CASSLDLGIGKTQYF TGTGCCAGCAGCTTAGATCTGGGGATTGGGAAGACCCAGTACTTC
TRBJ2-3 TRBV6-1 . . CASRDMGGNQPQYF TGTGCCAGCAGGGACATGGGGGGTAATCAGCCCCAGTATTTT
TRBJ2-7 TRBV10-1 . once CASTESGGTGMGYEQYF TGTGCCAGCACTGAGTCGGGGGGGACAGGGATGGGCTACGAGCAGTACTTC
TRBJ2-6 TRBV30 TRBD1 . CAWSSYHRGRTGAYVPTF TGTGCCTGGAGCTCTTACCACAGGGGGCGAACTGGGGCCTACGTCCCGACTTTC
TRBJ1-2 TRBV3-1 TRBD1 . CASCRSTGQVNGYTF TGTGCCAGCTGCCGATCTACGGGACAGGTCAATGGCTACACCTTC
TRBJ2-6 TRBV5-6 . . CASKEGAVASGANVLTF .
TRBJ1-4 TRBV20-1 TRBD1 . CSAGGNSEKLFF TGCAGCGCAGGGGGGAATTCGGAAAAACTGTTTTTT